This T cell receptor (beta chain) was captured in a study of blood T cell repertoires in COVID-19. Looking at the study overall: In each case, the material was cDNA or gDNA derived from T cells, B-cell-depleted T cells, or PBMCs.

Patients in Seattle were enrolled during active infection, then followed longitudinally. Some clones are missing from TCRdb's copy, which holds only in-frame ones; the method was immunoSEQ multiplex PCR. The table lists hundreds of thousands of clones, around nine tenths of them singletons, with 7.3% in the top ten. The CDR3 consists of 15 residues. Germline V lookup: CDR1 LNHDA, CDR2 SQIVND (reference sequence). Trimming took 3 bases from V and 4 from J, leaving 10 bases between them. This sequence joins TRBV19 and TRBJ1-6; D is unclear. The specimen was peripheral blood. This TCR came from a woman in her 70s with COVID-19, enrolled during active disease. The CDR3 bases are TGTGCCAGTAGTATCGGTCCGGGATATAATTCACCCCTCCACTTT. It translates to CASSIGPGYNSPLHF.